The next 26 T cell receptor beta chains were all read from a single sample in a study of graft-versus-host responses after intestinal transplantation. Using immunoSEQ multiplex PCR, the repertoire was profiled, and TCRdb retains in-frame clones only, with some absent. The repertoire holds 90,000 or so clones, with roughly 80% as singletons. For these receptors, no antigen is known. The sample consisted of unstimulated CD4+ T cells sorted from spleen or lymph node cells, taken before intestinal transplant. The receptors here all came from a human donor who received an intestinal transplant.

The chain recombines TRBV4-1 with TRBJ2-6; 10 bases match TRBD1. The germline V gene has CDR1 MGHRA and CDR2 YSYEKL. The V segment lost 4 bases and the J segment 0 bases; nucleotides outside the gene matches: 3. This CDR3 is 17 amino acids long. CDR3 nucleotide sequence: TGCGCCAGCAGCCGCGGGACAGGGGTCTCTGGGGCCAACGTCCTGACTTTC. Protein product: CASSRGTGVSGANVLTF.

This clone was detected once. This chain connects TRBV6-5 to TRBJ1-2, with D perhaps TRBD1 (6 bases). The V gene lost 6 bases and the J gene lost 4 bases, with 15 bases spanning the gap. Per germline, CDR1 MNHEY and CDR2 SVGAGI. The CDR3 length is 14 residues. This chain's CDR3 is CASRLQGFGYGYTF. The CDR3, as DNA: TGTGCCAGCAGACTACAGGGATTCGGCTATGGCTACACCTTC.

The chain carries TRBV5-4 and TRBJ1-4, with TRBD1 matching over 8 bases. The CDR3 sequence is 15 residues long. Germline trimming cut 4 bases from V and 7 bases from J; bases unmatched to any gene: 9. CDR1 SGHNT and CDR2 YYREEE come from the germline V gene (reference sequence). The CDR3 here is CASSPGGAGSEKLFF. CDR3 DNA sequence: TGTGCCAGCAGCCCAGGGGGCGCTGGTAGTGAAAAACTGTTTTTT.

This clone appeared once. The gene calls are TRBV2 and TRBJ2-7; TRBD2 matches 8 bases. The CDR3 is made up of 14 amino acids. V lost 6 bases and J lost 4; bases outside the gene matches: 8. Germline-derived CDR1 and CDR2 are SNHLY and FYNNEI. Here the CDR3 DNA reads TGTGCCAGCAGGGCCGGGACTAGTTGGTACGAGCAGTACTTC. This encodes CASRAGTSWYEQYF. The full variable domain, completed using reference TRBV2 and TRBJ2-7, is EPEVTQTPSHQVTQMGQEVILRCVPISNHLYFYWYRQILGQKVEFLVSFYNNEISEKSEIFDDQFSVERPDGSNFTLKIRSTKLEDSAMYFCASRAGTSWYEQYFGPGTRLTVT.

This clone was seen only a few times. V gene TRBV5-1 combines with J gene TRBJ2-7; TRBD1 matches at 8 bases. The V gene's germline CDR1 is SGHRS and CDR2 YFSETQ. Germline trimming cut 3 bases from V and 2 bases from J; bases unmatched to any gene: 1. This CDR3 region has 13 residues. The CDR3 nucleotides are TGCGCCAGCAGCTCGACAGGGGCCTACGAGCAGTACTTC. The encoded protein is CASSSTGAYEQYF.

The chain employs TRBV28 and TRBJ1-3, with TRBD1 matching over 11 bases. Germline CDR1 is MDHEN and CDR2 is SYDVKM. This CDR3 spans 15 amino acids. The junction had 4 bases not matched to a gene; V was cut back by 4 bases and J by 5 bases. The CDR3 DNA follows: TGTGCCAGCAGTTCGGACAGGGGGCATAGAAACACCATATATTTT. Translation gives CASSSDRGHRNTIYF.

DNA for the CDR3: TGTGCCAGCAGTCACGGGGAGGGATATGGCTACACCTTC. This encodes CASSHGEGYGYTF. The V gene is TRBV6-6, the J gene TRBJ1-2; D gene ambiguous. Germline V gene data show CDR1 as MNHNY and CDR2 as SVGAGI (reference sequence). Trimming removed 5 bases from V and 5 bases from J, with 12 bases in between. This CDR3 is built from 13 residues.

The gene calls are TRBV18 and TRBJ1-2; tentative D call: TRBD1 (5 bases). The germline V and J ends were trimmed by 0 bases and 9 bases, with 17 bases remaining between them. Germline-derived CDR1 and CDR2 are KGHSH and LQKENI. The CDR3 sequence is 15 residues long. The CDR3 sequence: CASSPPLRSGPRYTF. CDR3 DNA sequence: TGTGCCAGCTCACCACCCCTCCGGTCAGGGCCACGCTACACCTTC. Together with reference TRBV18 and TRBJ1-2, the CDR3 gives the full variable domain: NAGVMQNPRHLVRRRGQEARLRCSPMKGHSHVYWYRQLPEEGLKFMVYLQKENIIDESGMPKERFSAEFPKEGPSILRIQQVVRGDSAAYFCASSPPLRSGPRYTFGSGTRLTVV.

The chain carries TRBV5-1 and TRBJ2-1; the D is unclear. V shed 0 bases and J shed 1 base, with 5 bases lying between them. Germline V gives CDR1 SGHRS, CDR2 YFSETQ. The CDR3 is 14 residues long. In DNA form, the CDR3 reads TGCGCCAGCAGCTTGGCCGGGTCCTACAATGAGCAGTTCTTC. It specifies CASSLAGSYNEQFF.

V and J are TRBV28 and TRBJ2-5, with TRBD1 matching 7 bases. With V trimmed by 1 base and J by 7 bases, 6 bases remained unmatched. The CDR3 extends over 14 amino acids. CDR1 is MDHEN, CDR2 SYDVKM, per germline. CDR3 DNA sequence: TGTGCCAGCAGTTTATACGACAGGGAAGGGACCCAGTACTTC. This gives the protein CASSLYDREGTQYF. The whole variable domain, filled in from reference TRBV28 and TRBJ2-5, reads DVKVTQSSRYLVKRTGEKVFLECVQDMDHENMFWYRQDPGLGLRLIYFSYDVKMKEKGDIPEGYSVSREKKERFSLILESASTNQTSMYLCASSLYDREGTQYFGPGTRLLVL.

This rearrangement joins TRBV4-2 to TRBJ2-5, with D perhaps TRBD2 (6 bases). Germline V gene data show CDR1 as LGHNA and CDR2 as YNFKEQ. V was cut by 0 bases and J by 5 bases, with 13 bases left in between. This CDR3 is 15 amino acids long. The CDR3 region has the DNA TGTGCCAGCAGCCAAGACCCGATTGGGGGGGAGACCCAGTACTTC. It encodes CASSQDPIGGETQYF.

The chain is built from TRBV6-5 and TRBJ2-2, with a weak D call TRBD1 (6 bases). The length of the CDR3 is 15 residues. Trimming took 6 bases from V and 0 from J, leaving 11 bases between them. CDR1 is MNHEY, CDR2 SVGAGI, per germline. The CDR3 region is CASRGTIANTGELFF. The CDR3 DNA reads as TGTGCCAGCAGAGGGACAATCGCGAACACCGGGGAGCTGTTTTTT.

The chain is built from TRBV28 and TRBJ2-2, with 8 bases that match TRBD1. V gave up 6 bases and J gave up 2 bases; unmatched junction bases: 8. Germline V gene sequence: CDR1 MDHEN, CDR2 SYDVKM. The CDR3 runs to 16 residues. The DNA for the CDR3 is TGTGCCAGCAGGTCCGACAGGGGCCTTAACACCGGGGAGCTGTTTTTT. Translated: CASRSDRGLNTGELFF.

V and J are TRBV5-1 and TRBJ2-1; weak D call: TRBD2 (6 bases). The V gene lost 4 bases and the J gene lost 4 bases, with 12 bases spanning the gap. Germline CDR1 is SGHRS and CDR2 is YFSETQ. The CDR3 has 14 amino acids. As DNA, the CDR3 is TGCGCCAGCAGCCCGGAGGGCAGGTACAATGAGCAGTTCTTC. Translating gives CASSPEGRYNEQFF.

The genes are TRBV11-2 and TRBJ1-6; 9 nucleotides match TRBD1. The V segment lost 5 bases and the J segment 6 bases; nucleotides outside the gene matches: 8. This CDR3 contains 16 residues. The germline CDR1 and CDR2 sequences are SGHAT and FQNNGV. This CDR3 is CASSKNRGRGNSPLHF. The CDR3 nucleotides read TGTGCCAGCAGCAAAAACAGGGGGCGGGGTAATTCACCCCTCCACTTT.

The genes are TRBV27 and TRBJ2-3; TRBD2 matches at 14 bases. The CDR3 is 19 residues long. Germline CDR1 is MNHEY and CDR2 is SMNVEV (reference sequence). After removal of 5 bases from V and 4 bases from J, the junction contained 14 bases not matched to a gene. Written as DNA, the CDR3 is TGTGCCAGCAGTGGCGGGACTAGCGGGAGTCTGAGGGGCGCAGATACGCAGTATTTT. Its translation is CASSGGTSGSLRGADTQYF.

This clone appeared a single time. The gene calls are TRBV5-8 and TRBJ1-5; no definite D call. This CDR3 comprises 15 residues. CDR1 and CDR2 (germline): SGHTS, YDEGEE. V lost 4 bases and J lost 5, with 16 bases in between. CDR3 nucleotides: TGTGCCAGCAGCCCCCCTTGGTTACGGGATCAGCCCCAGCATTTT. It encodes CASSPPWLRDQPQHF.

This rearrangement joins TRBV2 to TRBJ2-5; TRBD2 matches at 9 bases. CDR1 and CDR2 from the germline V gene are SNHLY and FYNNEI. V was clipped by 8 bases and J by 5 bases; unmatched bases: 9. This CDR3 has 14 residues. The CDR3 here is CASRRASGKETQYF. CDR3 in DNA: TGTGCCAGCCGCCGGGCTAGCGGGAAGGAGACCCAGTACTTC.

V gene TRBV5-8 combines with J gene TRBJ1-2, with 11 positions matching TRBD1. The CDR3 spans 16 residues. Germline V gene data show CDR1 as SGHTS and CDR2 as YDEGEE. Trimming cost V 0 bases and J 8 bases; bases outside gene matches: 9. In DNA, the CDR3 is TGTGCCAGCAGCTTGGCCCCCGGGACAGGGGGACGCGGCTACACCTTC. This codes for CASSLAPGTGGRGYTF. The whole variable domain, remainder taken from reference TRBV5-8 and TRBJ1-2, is EAGVTQSPTHLIKTRGQQATLRCSPISGHTSVYWYQQALGLGLQFLLWYDEGEERNRGNFPPRFSGRQFPNYSSELNVNALELEDSALYLCASSLAPGTGGRGYTFGSGTRLTVV.

The genes are TRBV5-1 and TRBJ2-5, with a weak D call TRBD2 (7 bases). Germline lookup yields CDR1 SGHRS and CDR2 YFSETQ. This CDR3 spans 15 amino acids. Between the trimmed V and J ends, which lost 2 bases and 5 bases, there was a span of 16 bases. The CDR3, as DNA: TGCGCCAGCAGCTTCCGCGCGGGGGCGTTGGAGACCCAGTACTTC. Translation: CASSFRAGALETQYF.

J is TRBJ1-4 and V is TRBV6-1; no clear D gene. The CDR3 sequence is 14 residues long. Trimming took off 6 bases at V and 7 bases at J, with 15 bases between the two ends. Germline CDR1 MNHNS, CDR2 SASEGT. CDR3 in DNA: TGTGCCAGCAGGCCCCGAGGAAGCGGTGAAAAACTGTTTTTT. It codes for CASRPRGSGEKLFF.

The chain carries TRBV14 and TRBJ1-1; 9 nucleotides line up with TRBD1. The germline CDR1 and CDR2 sequences are SGHDN and FVKESK. V lost 1 base and J lost 10; bases outside the gene matches: 16. The length of the CDR3 is 17 residues. The chain's CDR3 is CASSQVGYGTGNFRAFF. For the CDR3, the DNA is TGTGCCAGCAGCCAAGTAGGCTATGGGACAGGGAATTTTCGAGCTTTCTTT.

In regard to this clone: Within the sample, other DNA sequences also encode this same CDR3. The chain links TRBV2 to TRBJ1-1, with TRBD1 identical over 8 bases. The CDR3 sequence is 13 residues long. The V segment lost 7 bases and the J segment 10 bases; nucleotides outside the gene matches: 11. Looked up from germline, CDR1 is SNHLY and CDR2 is FYNNEI. The CDR3 here is CASIRERQGAAFF. The CDR3 DNA sequence: TGTGCCAGCATCCGAGAAAGGCAGGGGGCAGCTTTCTTT. Based on the CDR3 plus reference TRBV2 and TRBJ1-1, the full variable domain is EPEVTQTPSHQVTQMGQEVILRCVPISNHLYFYWYRQILGQKVEFLVSFYNNEISEKSEIFDDQFSVERPDGSNFTLKIRSTKLEDSAMYFCASIRERQGAAFFGQGTRLTVV.

V gene TRBV2 combines with J gene TRBJ2-1; D might be TRBD1 (5 bases). This CDR3 has 12 amino acids. Trimming left V 3 bases short and J 10 bases short, with 10 bases between. CDR1 is SNHLY, CDR2 FYNNEI, per germline. The CDR3 spells CASSDSREEQFF. As DNA, the CDR3 is TGTGCCAGCAGTGACAGCAGGGAAGAGCAGTTCTTC.

V usage is TRBV12-1 and J usage is TRBJ2-7; TRBD2, the table's D call, was not compared with the DNA. TRBV12-1 is tagged as a pseudogene. The CDR3 length is 16 residues. CDR3 nucleotides: TGTGCCAGCAGCGCCCCGGGACTCCCGAGCTCCTACGAGCAGTACTTC. Its translation is CASSAPGLPSSYEQYF.

The chain joins TRBV19 to TRBJ1-1, with D possibly being TRBD1 (6 bases). This CDR3 comprises 15 residues. V lost 6 bases and J lost 1, with 15 bases in between. The germline V gene has CDR1 LNHDA and CDR2 SQIVND (reference sequence). CDR3 sequence reads: CASRVQGPGNTEAFF. The CDR3 DNA follows: TGTGCCAGTAGGGTACAGGGACCCGGGAACACTGAAGCTTTCTTT.